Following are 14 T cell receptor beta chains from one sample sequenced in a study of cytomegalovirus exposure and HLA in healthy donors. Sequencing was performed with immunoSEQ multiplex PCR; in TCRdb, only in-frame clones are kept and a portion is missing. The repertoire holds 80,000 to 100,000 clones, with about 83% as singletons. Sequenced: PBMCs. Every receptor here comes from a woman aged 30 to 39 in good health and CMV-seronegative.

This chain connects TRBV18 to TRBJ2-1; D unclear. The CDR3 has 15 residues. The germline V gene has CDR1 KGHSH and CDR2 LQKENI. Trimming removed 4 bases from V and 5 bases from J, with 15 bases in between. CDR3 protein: CASSHYRWVDNEQFF. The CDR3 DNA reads TGTGCCAGCTCACACTATCGGTGGGTCGACAATGAGCAGTTCTTC.

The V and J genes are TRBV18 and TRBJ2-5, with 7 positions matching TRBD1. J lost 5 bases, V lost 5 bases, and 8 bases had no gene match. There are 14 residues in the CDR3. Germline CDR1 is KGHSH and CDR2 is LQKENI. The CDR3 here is CASSLTGVQETQYF. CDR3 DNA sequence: TGTGCCAGCTCATTAACAGGGGTTCAGGAGACCCAGTACTTC.

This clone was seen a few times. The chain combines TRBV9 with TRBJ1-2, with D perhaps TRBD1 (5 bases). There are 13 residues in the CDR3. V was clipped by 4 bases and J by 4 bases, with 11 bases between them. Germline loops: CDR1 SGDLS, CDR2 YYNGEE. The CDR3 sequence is CASSRRGGYGYTF. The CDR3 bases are TGTGCCAGCAGCCGCCGGGGGGGCTATGGCTACACCTTC.

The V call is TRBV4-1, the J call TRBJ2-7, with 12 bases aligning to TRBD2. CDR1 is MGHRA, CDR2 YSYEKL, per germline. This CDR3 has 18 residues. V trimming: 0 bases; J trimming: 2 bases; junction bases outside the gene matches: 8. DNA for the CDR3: TGCGCCAGCAGCCAAGAAATAACTAGCGGGGGGACCGCCTACGAGCAGTACTTC. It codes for CASSQEITSGGTAYEQYF.

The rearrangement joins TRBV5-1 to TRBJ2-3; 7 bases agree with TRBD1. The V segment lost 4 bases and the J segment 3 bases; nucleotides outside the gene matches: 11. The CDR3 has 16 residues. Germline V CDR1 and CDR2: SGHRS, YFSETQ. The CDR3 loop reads CASSQNVQGLTDTQYF. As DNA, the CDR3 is TGCGCCAGCAGCCAGAACGTACAGGGGCTAACAGATACGCAGTATTTT.

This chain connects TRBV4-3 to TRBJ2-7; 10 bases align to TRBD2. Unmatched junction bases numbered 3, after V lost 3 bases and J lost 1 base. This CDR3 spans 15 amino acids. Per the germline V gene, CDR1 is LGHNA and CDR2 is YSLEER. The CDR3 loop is CASSQASGGSYEQYF. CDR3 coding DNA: TGCGCCAGCAGCCAGGCTAGCGGGGGTTCCTACGAGCAGTACTTC.

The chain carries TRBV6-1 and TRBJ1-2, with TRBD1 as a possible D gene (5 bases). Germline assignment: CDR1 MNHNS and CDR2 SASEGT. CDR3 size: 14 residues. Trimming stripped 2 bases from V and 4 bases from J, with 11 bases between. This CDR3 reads CASSELKGAYGYTF. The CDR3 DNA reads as TGTGCCAGCAGTGAATTGAAAGGGGCCTATGGCTACACCTTC.

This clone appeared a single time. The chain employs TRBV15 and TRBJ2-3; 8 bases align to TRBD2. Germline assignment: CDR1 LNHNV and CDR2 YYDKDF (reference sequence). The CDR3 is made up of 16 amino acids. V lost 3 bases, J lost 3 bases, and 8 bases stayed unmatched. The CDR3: CATSRSGLGSTDTQYF. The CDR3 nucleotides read TGTGCCACCAGCAGGTCGGGACTAGGAAGTACAGATACGCAGTATTTT. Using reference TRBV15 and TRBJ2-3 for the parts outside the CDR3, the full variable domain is DAMVIQNPRYQVTQFGKPVTLSCSQTLNHNVMYWYQQKSSQAPKLLFHYYDKDFNNEADTPDNFQSRRPNTSFCFLDIRSPGLGDTAMYLCATSRSGLGSTDTQYFGPGTRLTVL.

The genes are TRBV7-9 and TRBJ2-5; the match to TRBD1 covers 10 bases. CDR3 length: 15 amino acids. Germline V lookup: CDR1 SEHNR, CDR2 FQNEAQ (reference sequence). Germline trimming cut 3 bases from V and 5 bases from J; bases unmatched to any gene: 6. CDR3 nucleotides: TGTGCCAGCAGCTTGCAGACAGGGGGCGACGAGACCCAGTACTTC. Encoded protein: CASSLQTGGDETQYF.

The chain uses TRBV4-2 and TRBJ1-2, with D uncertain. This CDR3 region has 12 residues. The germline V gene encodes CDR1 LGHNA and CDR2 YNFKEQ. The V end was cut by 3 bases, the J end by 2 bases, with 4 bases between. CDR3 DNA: TGTGCCAGCAGCCAGGGCAACTATGGCTACACCTTC. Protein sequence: CASSQGNYGYTF.

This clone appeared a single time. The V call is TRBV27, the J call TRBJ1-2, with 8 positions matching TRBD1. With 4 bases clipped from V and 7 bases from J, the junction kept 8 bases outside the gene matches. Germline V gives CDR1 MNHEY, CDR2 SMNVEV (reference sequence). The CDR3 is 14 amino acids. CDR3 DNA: TGTGCCAGCAGTTCGATGCCAGGGGGCTCTGGCTACACCTTC. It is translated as CASSSMPGGSGYTF.

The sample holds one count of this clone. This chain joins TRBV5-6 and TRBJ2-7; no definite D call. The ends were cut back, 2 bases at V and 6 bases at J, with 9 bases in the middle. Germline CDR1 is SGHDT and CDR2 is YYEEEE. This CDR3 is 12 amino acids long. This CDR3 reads CASSFVFSEQYF. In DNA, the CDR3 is TGTGCCAGCAGCTTCGTCTTCTCCGAGCAGTACTTC.

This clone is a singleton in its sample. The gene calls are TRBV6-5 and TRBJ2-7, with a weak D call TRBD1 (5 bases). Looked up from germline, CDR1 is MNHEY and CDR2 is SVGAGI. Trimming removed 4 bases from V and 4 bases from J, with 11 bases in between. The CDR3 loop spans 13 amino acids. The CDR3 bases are TGTGCCAGCAGTTTCCCAGGGTCTTACGAGCAGTACTTC. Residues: CASSFPGSYEQYF.

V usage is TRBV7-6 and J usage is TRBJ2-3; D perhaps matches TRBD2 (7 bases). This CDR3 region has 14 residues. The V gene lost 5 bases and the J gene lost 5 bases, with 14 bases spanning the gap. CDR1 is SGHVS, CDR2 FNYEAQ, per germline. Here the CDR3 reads CASSAQGGGDTQYF. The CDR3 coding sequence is TGTGCCAGCAGCGCCCAGGGAGGGGGAGATACGCAGTATTTT. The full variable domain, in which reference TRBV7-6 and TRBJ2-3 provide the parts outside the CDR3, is GAGVSQSPRYKVTKRGQDVALRCDPISGHVSLYWYRQALGQGPEFLTYFNYEAQQDKSGLPNDRFSAERPEGSISTLTIQRTEQRDSAMYRCASSAQGGGDTQYFGPGTRLTVL.